Each of the 22 T cell receptor beta chains below was sequenced from the same sample in a study of T cell changes during pregnancy in multiple sclerosis. The repertoire was sequenced with immunoSEQ multiplex PCR; TCRdb's copy has only in-frame clones and lacks some. The data hold about 75,000 clones, with about 90% observed a single time. The sample here was CD4+ T cells from peripheral blood mononuclear cells, taken before pregnancy. The receptors here all came from a female donor with multiple sclerosis, enrolled in a pregnancy study.

The chain carries TRBV6-6 and TRBJ2-7, with D possibly being TRBD1 (6 bases). This CDR3 has 12 residues. V dropped 2 bases and J dropped 6 bases, with 8 bases sitting between them. The germline V gene encodes CDR1 MNHNY and CDR2 SVGAGI (reference sequence). The CDR3 DNA is TGTGCCAGCAGTTACCAGGGGAGCGAGCAGTACTTC. Amino acid sequence: CASSYQGSEQYF.

The chain links TRBV6-5 to TRBJ1-2, with 9 bases identical to TRBD1. This CDR3 comprises 14 residues. The trim removed 6 bases at V and 5 bases at J, leaving 7 bases unmatched. Germline lookup yields CDR1 MNHEY and CDR2 SVGAGI. Written as DNA, the CDR3 is TGTGCCAGCAGGTCAACCGGGACAGGGTATGGCTACACCTTC. Translated, it gives CASRSTGTGYGYTF.

This clone was observed a few times. This chain uses TRBV6-5 with TRBJ1-2, with D unclear. This CDR3 region has 15 residues. V was trimmed by 5 bases and J by 5 bases, leaving 18 bases between them. Per germline, CDR1 MNHEY and CDR2 SVGAGI. The CDR3 protein is CASSSGVGDLYGYTF. Written as DNA, the CDR3 is TGTGCCAGCAGTAGCGGGGTCGGGGATCTATATGGCTACACCTTC.

CDR3 DNA: TGTGCCACCAGGAGGACGGGCGGGAGTAGGGAGACCCAGTACTTC. Translated: CATRRTGGSRETQYF. V is TRBV15 and J is TRBJ2-5; 7 bases fit TRBD2. The germline V gene has CDR1 LNHNV and CDR2 YYDKDF (reference sequence). The CDR3 contains 15 residues. Germline trimming cut 6 bases from V and 5 bases from J; bases unmatched to any gene: 12. Filled out from reference TRBV15 and TRBJ2-5, the complete variable domain reads DAMVIQNPRYQVTQFGKPVTLSCSQTLNHNVMYWYQQKSSQAPKLLFHYYDKDFNNEADTPDNFQSRRPNTSFCFLDIRSPGLGDTAMYLCATRRTGGSRETQYFGPGTRLLVL.

J is TRBJ2-7 and V is TRBV6-1; D is unresolved. The germline CDR1 and CDR2 sequences are MNHNS and SASEGT. V was pared by 5 bases and J by 0 bases, with 14 bases between. The CDR3 totals 15 residues. This chain's CDR3 is CASSTSTTRSYEQYF. In DNA form, the CDR3 reads TGTGCCAGCAGTACATCAACTACCCGCTCCTACGAGCAGTACTTC.

The chain recombines TRBV29-1 with TRBJ1-3; D remains unclear. The V gene lost 6 bases and the J gene lost 0 bases, with 12 bases spanning the gap. This CDR3 region has 14 residues. In germline, CDR1 is SQVTM, CDR2 ANQGSEA. As DNA, the CDR3 is TGCAGCGTAGTTCTACCCCCCTCTGGAAACACCATATATTTT. Residues: CSVVLPPSGNTIYF.

The genes are TRBV10-3 and TRBJ2-2; 10 bases map to TRBD1. CDR3 length: 14 amino acids. Germline-derived CDR1 and CDR2 are ENHRY and SYGVKD. V shed 10 bases, J shed 3 bases, and the junction held 5 bases outside the gene matches. The CDR3 protein is CATRQGADTGELFF. CDR3 nucleotides: TGTGCCACCCGACAGGGGGCGGACACCGGGGAGCTGTTTTTT.

This chain joins TRBV19 and TRBJ1-5; 8 bases align to TRBD1. The V gene end was trimmed by 8 bases and the J gene end by 6 bases; junction bases not matched to a gene: 6. The CDR3 contains 13 residues. Germline V CDR1 and CDR2: LNHDA, SQIVND (reference sequence). Here the CDR3 reads CASGQGGSQPQHF. The CDR3 DNA follows: TGTGCCAGTGGACAGGGCGGGAGTCAGCCCCAGCATTTT. Looking up the rest from reference TRBV19 and TRBJ1-5 gives the full variable domain: DGGITQSPKYLFRKEGQNVTLSCEQNLNHDAMYWYRQDPGQGLRLIYYSQIVNDFQKGDIAEGYSVSREKKESFPLTVTSAQKNPTAFYLCASGQGGSQPQHFGDGTRLSIL.

CDR3 amino acids: CASSEREQGGIYGYTF. For the CDR3, the DNA is TGTGCCAGCAGTGAGAGGGAACAGGGTGGCATCTATGGCTACACCTTC. The gene calls are TRBV2 and TRBJ1-2; tentatively, D is TRBD1 (6 bases). Trimming removed 3 bases from V and 4 bases from J, with 18 bases in between. Germline V CDR1 and CDR2: SNHLY, FYNNEI. The CDR3 contains 16 residues.

The gene calls are TRBV19 and TRBJ1-1; 9 bases fit TRBD1. The trim removed 5 bases at V and 1 base at J, leaving 8 bases unmatched. The CDR3 is made up of 16 amino acids. CDR1 LNHDA and CDR2 SQIVND come from the germline V gene (reference sequence). The CDR3 nucleotides are TGTGCCAGTAGTGTGGGGACAGGGAGGTCGAACACTGAAGCTTTCTTT. This sequence encodes CASSVGTGRSNTEAFF.

J is TRBJ2-1 and V is TRBV19; TRBD2 matches 10 bases. The germline V gene encodes CDR1 LNHDA and CDR2 SQIVND (reference sequence). V dropped 5 bases and J dropped 6; count of bases not matched to a gene: 7. CDR3 size: 15 residues. The CDR3 DNA is TGTGCCAGTAGTTTACTCGGGACTAGCGTCAATGAGCAGTTCTTC. This gives the protein CASSLLGTSVNEQFF.

The chain joins TRBV9 to TRBJ2-7; no firm D call. Trimming cost V 3 bases and J 6 bases, with 16 bases left between them. Germline values: CDR1 SGDLS, CDR2 YYNGEE. The CDR3 is 14 residues long. CDR3 sequence (DNA): TGTGCCAGCAGCGGAGGCCCAATGGAAACCGAGCAGTACTTC. It codes for CASSGGPMETEQYF.

The genes are TRBV28 and TRBJ2-2; a weak D match, TRBD2 (6 bases). The CDR3 has 17 residues. The V and J ends lost 5 bases and 6 bases respectively, with 22 bases between them. Looked up from germline, CDR1 is MDHEN and CDR2 is SYDVKM. CDR3 DNA: TGTGCCAGCAGTCTTTCCGGGCTAGCGAAAAAAGCCGGGGAGCTGTTTTTT. Its protein product is CASSLSGLAKKAGELFF.

The chain recombines TRBV5-1 with TRBJ2-5; 8 bases match TRBD2. Trimming cost V 1 base and J 2 bases; bases outside gene matches: 4. Looked up from germline, CDR1 is SGHRS and CDR2 is YFSETQ. The CDR3 has 15 amino acids. CDR3 DNA: TGCGCCAGCAGCTTGTCGGGGACTAGACAAGAGACCCAGTACTTC. Translation: CASSLSGTRQETQYF.

V usage is TRBV5-8 and J usage is TRBJ1-5, with TRBD1 matching 11 bases. V shed 5 bases and J 5 bases; nucleotides not matched to a gene: 9. CDR3 length: 16 amino acids. Germline CDR1 is SGHTS and CDR2 is YDEGEE. CDR3 amino acids: CASRTRRTGGDQPQHF. CDR3 in DNA: TGTGCCAGCAGAACCCGACGGACAGGGGGCGATCAGCCCCAGCATTTT.

The chain joins TRBV5-4 to TRBJ2-2, with D perhaps matching TRBD2 (5 bases). V was pared by 1 base and J by 6 bases, with 13 bases between. The germline V gene has CDR1 SGHNT and CDR2 YYREEE (reference sequence). The CDR3 is made up of 15 amino acids. This CDR3 is CASSLSLVGAGELFF. The CDR3 nucleotides read TGTGCCAGCAGCTTGAGTCTAGTGGGAGCCGGGGAGCTGTTTTTT.

This chain joins TRBV5-6 and TRBJ2-7, with D possibly TRBD2 on 5 matching bases. Germline V lookup: CDR1 SGHDT, CDR2 YYEEEE. V was trimmed by 0 bases and J by 2 bases, leaving 9 bases between them. The CDR3 has 14 amino acids. CDR3 protein: CASSLGGVPYEQYF. In nucleotides, the CDR3 is TGTGCCAGCAGCTTGGGGGGAGTACCCTACGAGCAGTACTTC. Full variable domain (rest looked up from reference TRBV5-6 and TRBJ2-7): DAGVTQSPTHLIKTRGQQVTLRCSPKSGHDTVSWYQQALGQGPQFIFQYYEEEERQRGNFPDRFSGHQFPNYSSELNVNALLLGDSALYLCASSLGGVPYEQYFGPGTRLTVT.

This chain joins TRBV9 and TRBJ2-6; TRBD2 matches 12 bases. Germline CDR1 reads SGDLS; CDR2 reads YYNGEE. This CDR3 has 20 amino acids. Trimming cost V 4 bases and J 1 base; bases outside gene matches: 12. DNA of the CDR3: TGTGCCAGCAGCCTAACCGGGACTAGCGGGCCGGGTTCTGGGGCCAACGTCCTGACTTTC. Its protein is CASSLTGTSGPGSGANVLTF.

The J gene is TRBJ2-7, the V gene TRBV5-6, with TRBD1 identical over 9 bases. This CDR3 spans 14 amino acids. Germline lookup yields CDR1 SGHDT and CDR2 YYEEEE. The V and J ends lost 2 bases and 1 base, in that order; junction bases with no gene match: 1. As DNA, the CDR3 is TGTGCCAGCAGCTTTGGGACAGGGTCCTACGAGCAGTACTTC. Encoded protein: CASSFGTGSYEQYF.

V gene TRBV7-9 combines with J gene TRBJ2-1, with TRBD2 matching over 8 bases. The CDR3 totals 15 residues. The junction had 7 bases not matched to a gene; V was cut back by 4 bases and J by 5 bases. Germline V gene data show CDR1 as SEHNR and CDR2 as FQNEAQ (reference sequence). Here the CDR3 DNA reads TGTGCCAGCAGCTCCGGGACTAGGACTAACAATGAGCAGTTCTTC. It translates to CASSSGTRTNNEQFF.

The J gene is TRBJ1-2, the V gene TRBV7-2; TRBD1 is a possible D gene (6 bases). The CDR3 is 16 amino acids. V was shortened by 1 base and J by 2 bases, with 14 bases between the two germline ends. Germline-derived CDR1 and CDR2 are SGHTA and FQGNSA. The CDR3 loop is CASSLVGTSGNYGYTF. The CDR3 coding sequence is TGTGCCAGCAGCTTAGTCGGGACATCTGGGAACTATGGCTACACCTTC.

The V call is TRBV4-3, the J call TRBJ2-1, with 9 bases lining up with TRBD1. The CDR3 is made up of 17 amino acids. Trimming took 1 base from V and 2 from J; bases not matched to a gene: 6. Germline V lookup: CDR1 LGHNA, CDR2 YSLEER. The CDR3 protein is CASSQVGRDRAYNEQFF. The CDR3 DNA reads as TGCGCCAGCAGCCAAGTCGGCAGGGACAGGGCCTACAATGAGCAGTTCTTC.